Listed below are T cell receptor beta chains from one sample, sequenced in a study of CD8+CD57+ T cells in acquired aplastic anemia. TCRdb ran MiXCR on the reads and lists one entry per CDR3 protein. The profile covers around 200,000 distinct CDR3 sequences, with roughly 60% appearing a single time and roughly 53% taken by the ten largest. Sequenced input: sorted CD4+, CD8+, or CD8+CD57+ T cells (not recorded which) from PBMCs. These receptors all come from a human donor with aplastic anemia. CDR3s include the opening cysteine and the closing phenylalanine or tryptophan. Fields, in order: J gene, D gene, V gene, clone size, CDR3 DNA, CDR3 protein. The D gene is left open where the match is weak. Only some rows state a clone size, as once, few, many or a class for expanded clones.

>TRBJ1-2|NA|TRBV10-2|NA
TGCGCCAGCCACAGCGGCGGAGGCTACACCTTC
CASHSGGGYTF
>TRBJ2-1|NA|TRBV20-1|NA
TGCAGTGCTAGTTCCCCAACTACGGGAGTTGCAAATGAGCAGTTCTTC
CSASSPTTGVANEQFF
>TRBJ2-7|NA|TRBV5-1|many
TGCGCCAGCAGCGGGACGGCCGGCTACGAGCAGTACTTC
CASSGTAGYEQYF
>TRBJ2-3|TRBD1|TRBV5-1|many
TGCGCCAGCAGCGTCTACAGGGGGGTTAGCACAGATACGCAGTATTTT
CASSVYRGVSTDTQYF
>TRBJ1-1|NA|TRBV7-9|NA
TGTGCCAGCAGCCCGCCTTGGGGGCGGGGCACTGAAGCTTTCTTT
CASSPPWGRGTEAFF
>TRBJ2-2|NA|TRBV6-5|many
TGTGCCAGCAGTCCCAGGGTATCTAAAATGGCCGGGGAGCTGTTTTTT
CASSPRVSKMAGELFF
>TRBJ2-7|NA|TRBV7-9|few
TGTGCCAGCAGCTACAACAGGGTCCCCTACGAGCAGTACTTC
CASSYNRVPYEQYF
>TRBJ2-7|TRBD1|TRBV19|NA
TGTGCCAGTACCACCGGACAGGGGGTATTGTACGAGCAGTACTTC
CASTTGQGVLYEQYF
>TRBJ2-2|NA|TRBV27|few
TGTGCCAGCAGTTGGGGCACCGGGGAGCTGTTTTTT
CASSWGTGELFF
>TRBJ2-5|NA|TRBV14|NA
TGTGCCAGCAGCCTTAAAACGGGACAAGAAGAGACCCAGTACTTC
CASSLKTGQEETQYF
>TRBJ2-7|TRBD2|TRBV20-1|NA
TGCAGTGCTAGAGTTAACGGGAGGCTCTCCTACGAGCAGTACTTC
CSARVNGRLSYEQYF
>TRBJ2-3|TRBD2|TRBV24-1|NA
TGTGTCACCAGGCCGGGGGGAAGCACAGATACGCAGTATTTT
CVTRPGGSTDTQYF
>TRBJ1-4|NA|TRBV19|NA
TGTGCCAGTAAGGACTCACGGCCGACTAATGAAAAACTGTTTTTT
CASKDSRPTNEKLFF
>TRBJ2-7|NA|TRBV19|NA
TGTGCCAGTAGTAGTTTCGACGGATCCTACGAGCAGTACTTC
CASSSFDGSYEQYF
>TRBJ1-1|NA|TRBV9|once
TGTGCCAGCAGTGACGATGACACTGAAGCTTTCTTT
CASSDDDTEAFF
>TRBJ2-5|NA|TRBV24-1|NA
TGTGCCACCAGTGATTTTGGTCTTCTCCCACAGGAGGCCCAGTACTTC
CATSDFGLLPQEAQYF
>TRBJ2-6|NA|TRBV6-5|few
TGTGCCAGCAGGGTGTCCCTTGGGGCCAACGTCCTGACTTTC
CASRVSLGANVLTF
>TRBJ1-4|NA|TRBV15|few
TGTGCCACCAGCAGCTCCAGGTCGGGACTATGGAGTGAAAAACTGTTTTTT
CATSSSRSGLWSEKLFF
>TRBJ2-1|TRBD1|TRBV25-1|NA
TGTGCCAGCAGTGCGGGACAGGGGGCAAGTTTGGATGAGCAGTTCTTC
CASSAGQGASLDEQFF
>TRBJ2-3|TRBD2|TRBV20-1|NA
TGCAGTGAAGAAGGACTAGGCACAGATACGCAGTATTTT
CSEEGLGTDTQYF
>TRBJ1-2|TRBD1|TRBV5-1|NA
TGCGCCAGCAGCCGGACAGGGATTGGTGGCTACACCTTC
CASSRTGIGGYTF
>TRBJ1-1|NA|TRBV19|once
TGTGCCAGTAGTATAGGCATAGTGTCACCGAACACTGAAGCTTTCTTT
CASSIGIVSPNTEAFF
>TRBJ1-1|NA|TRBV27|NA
TGTGCCAGCAGTTTAGGGCAGCGGGGAGAAGCTTTCTTT
CASSLGQRGEAFF
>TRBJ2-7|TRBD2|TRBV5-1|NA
TGCGCCAGCAGCTTGGCCCGGGGGGGTGGTCGGACCTACGAGCAGTACTTC
CASSLARGGGRTYEQYF
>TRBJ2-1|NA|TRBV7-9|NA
TGTGCCAGCAGCTTTTGGACCAATGAGCAGTTCTTC
CASSFWTNEQFF
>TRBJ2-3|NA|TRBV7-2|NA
TGTGCCAGCAGCTGGGAACAGAAGGCTACGCAGTATTTT
CASSWEQKATQYF